This T cell receptor (beta chain) was sequenced in a study of cytomegalovirus exposure and HLA in healthy donors. The PCR made use of 60 Vbeta and 13 Jbeta primers. Here immunoSEQ multiplex PCR was the method, and the copy in TCRdb shows in-frame clones only, minus some. The repertoire holds roughly 120,000 clones, over 70% seen once, with under 14% in the top ten. The length of the CDR3 is 12 residues. J was trimmed by 7 bases and V by 3 bases; bases with no gene match: 4. CDR1 and CDR2 from the germline V gene are GTSNPN and SVGIG (reference sequence). V is TRBV30 and J is TRBJ1-1; 8 bases align to TRBD1. Sequenced input: PBMCs. This TCR was sampled from a woman between 45 and 65 years old in good health and CMV-seropositive. The CDR3 DNA sequence: TGTGCCTGGAGCAGGGGGCAAAATGAAGCTTTCTTT. Encoded protein: CAWSRGQNEAFF.